Listed below are T cell receptor beta chains from one sample, sequenced in a study of cytomegalovirus exposure and HLA in healthy donors. The repertoire was sequenced with immunoSEQ multiplex PCR; TCRdb's copy has only in-frame clones and lacks some. The sample contains fewer than 150,000 clones, about 82% of which appear only once. The sequencing sample was made of PBMCs. The receptors shown here come from a man between 25 and 39 years old in good health. The conserved cysteine and the conserved F or W are not part of the CDR3 here. D genes are given only for firm matches. Clone size appears in some rows only: once, few, many, or a class for an expanded clone.

v_gene	d_gene	j_gene	abundance	CDR3aa
TRBV5-1	TRBD2	TRBJ2-2	once	ASSLDRAGGPRTGELF
TRBV10-2	NA	TRBJ1-2	NA	ASSETFWAANYGYT
TRBV7-8	TRBD1	TRBJ2-2	once	ASSQKNPGTGGSGELF
TRBV5-1	NA	TRBJ2-2	NA	ASSTGTGELF
TRBV2	TRBD1	TRBJ2-2	NA	ASSEGQGDTGELF
TRBV10-2	TRBD1	TRBJ2-7	few	ASNPTGAREEQY
TRBV6-5	NA	TRBJ1-2	once	ASSPPTGHGGYT
TRBV7-9	NA	TRBJ1-3	NA	ASRGLSGNTIY
TRBV13	NA	TRBJ2-6	NA	ASSLAQGIGANVLT
TRBV5-1	NA	TRBJ2-2	once	ASSLVSGAGELF
TRBV27	NA	TRBJ2-2	NA	ASSPPRVQGTGELF
TRBV29-1	NA	TRBJ2-1	few	SQGVASSYNEQF
TRBV5-1	NA	TRBJ2-7	few	ASSPDGQGQQY
TRBV9	TRBD1	TRBJ1-3	NA	ASSADREGNTIY
TRBV5-4	TRBD1	TRBJ2-5	NA	ASSPSPGQGARREQY
TRBV7-3	NA	TRBJ2-1	NA	ASSLNPAGQQF
TRBV27	NA	TRBJ1-6	NA	ASNTGRSPLH
TRBV14	NA	TRBJ2-2	NA	ASSRLGSSAGELF
TRBV5-4	NA	TRBJ1-6	NA	ASSLQGNYNSPLH
TRBV18	NA	TRBJ1-2	NA	ASSPPGTPYGYT
TRBV5-6	NA	TRBJ2-5	NA	ASRRDEVETQY
TRBV7-8	NA	TRBJ1-2	few	ASSEWGGGYT
TRBV7-9	TRBD1	TRBJ1-1	NA	ASSLEWRQGGRSEAF
TRBV7-9	NA	TRBJ2-3	NA	SSSPPWGPPRDTQY
TRBV28	NA	TRBJ2-1	NA	ASSTGSSYNEQF
TRBV5-6	NA	TRBJ2-7	NA	ASRYPQAKAYEQY
TRBV4-3	NA	TRBJ1-2	few	ASSVRSNGDYGYT
TRBV5-8	NA	TRBJ2-6	NA	ASSFSPSGANVLT
TRBV13	TRBD2	TRBJ2-5	few	ASSSRGGETQY
TRBV15	TRBD2	TRBJ2-1	few	ATVAGVSYNEQF
TRBV7-9	NA	TRBJ2-1	NA	SSSLGGGSSNNEQF
TRBV21-1	NA	TRBJ2-1	NA	ASSKSPSGRIEYNEQF
TRBV7-9	TRBD1	TRBJ2-1	NA	ASSSQGAWDNEQF
TRBV6-1	TRBD1	TRBJ2-3	NA	ASRTGGGTQY
TRBV29-1	NA	TRBJ2-3	NA	SAGGGPDTQY
TRBV6-5	NA	TRBJ1-2	NA	ASSYGANWVDGYT
TRBV9	TRBD2	TRBJ2-1	NA	ASSVGGLAASALV
TRBV29-1	NA	TRBJ1-1	NA	SALDSPYTEAF
TRBV16	NA	TRBJ2-5	NA	ASGTGTTQETQY
TRBV7-8	NA	TRBJ1-2	NA	ASSQRQGGYT
TRBV29-1	TRBD1	TRBJ1-1	NA	SAPDREDTEAF
TRBV5-6	NA	TRBJ2-7	NA	ASSPYLSGEQY
TRBV19	TRBD2	TRBJ2-1	NA	ASSIVGGIGGSALTWEYNEQF
TRBV9	NA	TRBJ1-1	NA	ASSVVRNTEAF
TRBV29-1	NA	TRBJ1-2	NA	SAVGEVGGYT
TRBV7-9	TRBD1	TRBJ2-7	NA	SSSATGDEQY
TRBV6-6	NA	TRBJ2-5	few	ASSRTGEGGETQY
TRBV5-1	TRBD1	TRBJ1-6	NA	ASSPGTGNNSPLH
TRBV30	NA	TRBJ2-7	NA	AWSGQPGAYEQY
TRBV29-1	NA	TRBJ1-4	NA	SGKQGGRGFGKLF
TRBV5-6	NA	TRBJ1-2	NA	ASSPSGHGGYT
TRBV27	NA	TRBJ2-7	NA	ASSLWQGTGEQY
TRBV10-1	TRBD1	TRBJ1-3	NA	ASPEGAGNSGNTIY
TRBV27	TRBD1	TRBJ2-5	NA	ASSPQGAGKTQY
TRBV28	NA	TRBJ1-2	NA	ASSLLLAGEGYT
TRBV28	NA	TRBJ1-1	few	ASSLETGNTEAF
TRBV23-1	NA	TRBJ1-6	NA	ASSRVQGYNSPLH
TRBV7-8	TRBD2	TRBJ2-7	NA	ASSLGGRSWEQY